These T cell receptor beta chains were read from a single sample in a study of T-cell memory formation after mild COVID-19. TCRdb reprocessed the 5' RACE reads via MiXCR and lists one record per CDR3 protein. The sample gives approximately 260,000 distinct CDR3 sequences, over 15% of which show up once; more than 20% is in the top ten. Sequenced input: PBMCs or a T cell subset sorted from them (not recorded which). These receptors were taken from a man aged 18 to 30 who had mild COVID-19 (a few samples of this study predate the infection). Cell type and time point are not known. Both conserved end residues are trimmed from each CDR3. The D gene is left open where the match is weak.

V	J	D	CDR3
TRBV28	TRBJ2-1	-	ASSLSRPEQF
TRBV7-8	TRBJ2-1	-	ASSFSSGEQF
TRBV3-1	TRBJ2-4	-	ASSQLGGVAKNIQY
TRBV2	TRBJ1-1	-	ASTEDSLNTEAF
TRBV5-1	TRBJ2-1	TRBD2	ASSWTSGERGEQF
TRBV7-8	TRBJ1-6	-	ASSSASGAFSNSPLH
TRBV5-1	TRBJ2-2	TRBD1	ASSLGQGQWELF
TRBV5-1	TRBJ1-1	-	ASSRPGAGANTEAF
TRBV5-6	TRBJ2-2	-	ASSSGGRTGELF
TRBV7-9	TRBJ2-7	-	ASSLEVGGTYEQY
TRBV27	TRBJ1-6	-	ASRPLGPTGGNSPLH
TRBV24-1	TRBJ2-3	TRBD1	ATSDPQGASADTQY
TRBV14	TRBJ1-2	-	ASSTSIPPGFGYGYT
TRBV29-1	TRBJ2-7	-	SVEIQDYEQY
TRBV28	TRBJ2-5	TRBD1	ASSLISNLGQGAYETQY
TRBV6-5	TRBJ1-4	-	ASNQTARAGQEKLF
TRBV4-1	TRBJ2-7	-	ASSQGAFRSSYEQY
TRBV9	TRBJ1-4	-	ASSVGPGGVKLF
TRBV7-3	TRBJ1-1	-	ASSLDPHQNTEAF
TRBV29-1	TRBJ2-2	-	SVEVTAGELF
TRBV18	TRBJ2-1	-	ASSPQGGFPTGQF
TRBV12-3/TRBV12-4	TRBJ1-2	TRBD1	ASSLVDRAAGYT
TRBV4-1	TRBJ1-1	TRBD1	ASSQGGAGGAGMNTEAF
TRBV5-1	TRBJ2-5	-	ASSFPGQETQY
TRBV5-8	TRBJ1-5	-	ASSFEGFSNQPQH
TRBV5-1	TRBJ1-2	-	ASSLAGEDYGYT
TRBV20-1	TRBJ2-1	TRBD2	SARRGLAGNNEQF
TRBV9	TRBJ2-5	-	ASSVEGTPQETQY
TRBV5-1	TRBJ2-5	-	ASSLLWGSGETQY
TRBV7-9	TRBJ2-7	-	ASSTTTGVSYEQY
TRBV7-3	TRBJ2-1	-	ASSPSTDYNEQF
TRBV9	TRBJ1-1	-	ASSPSGTTEAF
TRBV11-2	TRBJ2-5	TRBD1	ASRNIRGQETQY
TRBV6-1	TRBJ1-2	-	ASSPTMEANYGYT